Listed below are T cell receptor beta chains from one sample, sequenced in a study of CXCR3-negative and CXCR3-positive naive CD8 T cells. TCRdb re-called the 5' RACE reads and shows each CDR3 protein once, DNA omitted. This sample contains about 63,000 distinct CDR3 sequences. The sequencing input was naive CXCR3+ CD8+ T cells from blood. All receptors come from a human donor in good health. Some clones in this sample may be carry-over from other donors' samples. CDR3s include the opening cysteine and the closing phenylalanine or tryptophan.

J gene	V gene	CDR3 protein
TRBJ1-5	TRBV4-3	CASSQDYRGYSNQPQHF
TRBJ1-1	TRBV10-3	CAISESLGGWYTEAFF
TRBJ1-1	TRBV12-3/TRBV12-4	CASTSGAEAFF
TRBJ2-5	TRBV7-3	CASSLINRQETQYF
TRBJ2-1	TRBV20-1	CSARDARVEMGEQFF
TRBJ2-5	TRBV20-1	CSGGDSAFQETQYF
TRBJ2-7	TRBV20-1	CSATPQNSAYEQYF
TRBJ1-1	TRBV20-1	CSAGRQGSDTEAFF
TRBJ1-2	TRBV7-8	CASSLADRGRNYGYTF
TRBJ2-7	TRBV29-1	CSVVRAGNSYEQYF
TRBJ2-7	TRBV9	CASSVAGASEQYF
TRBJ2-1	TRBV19	CASSIQGGVGNEQFF
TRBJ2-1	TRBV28	CASSSPPSRGHEQFF
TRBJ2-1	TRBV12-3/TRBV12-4	CASSLGWGENNEQFF
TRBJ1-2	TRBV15	CATSRDRVSLPGYTF
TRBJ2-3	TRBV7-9	CASSHDRKSSTDTQYF
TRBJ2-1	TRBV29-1	CSVEDTAFSSYNEQFF
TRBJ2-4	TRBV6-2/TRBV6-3	CASSRSRQGADIQYF
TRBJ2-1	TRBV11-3	CASSSSYNSYNEQFF
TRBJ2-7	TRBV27	CASSLSAGVYEQYF
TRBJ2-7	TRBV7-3	CASSLVEGGGYEQYF
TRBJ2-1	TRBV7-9	CASSLAFGGSYNEQFF